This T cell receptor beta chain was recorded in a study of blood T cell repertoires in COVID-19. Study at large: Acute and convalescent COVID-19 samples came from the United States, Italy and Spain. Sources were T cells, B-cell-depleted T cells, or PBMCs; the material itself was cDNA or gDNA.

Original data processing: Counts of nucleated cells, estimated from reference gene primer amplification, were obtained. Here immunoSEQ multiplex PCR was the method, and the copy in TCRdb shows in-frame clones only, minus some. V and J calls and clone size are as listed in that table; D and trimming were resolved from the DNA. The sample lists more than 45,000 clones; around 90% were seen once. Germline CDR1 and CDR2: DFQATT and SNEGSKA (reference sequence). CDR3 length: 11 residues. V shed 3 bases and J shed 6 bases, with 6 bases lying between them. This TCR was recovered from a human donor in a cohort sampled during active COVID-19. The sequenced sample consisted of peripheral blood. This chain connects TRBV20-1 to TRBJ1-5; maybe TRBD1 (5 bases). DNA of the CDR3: TGCAGTGCTAGCACAGGTCAGCCCCAGCATTTT. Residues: CSASTGQPQHF.